This TCR beta chain was captured in a study of early T cells in non-severe SARS-CoV-2 infection. Study in general: Unpaired chains resulted from sequencing bulk RNA of unsorted whole blood.

The protocol attached unique molecular identifiers to individual cDNA molecules. MiXCR was run by TCRdb on the 5' RACE reads, yielding one entry per CDR3 protein. This table holds fewer than 120,000 distinct CDR3 sequences, roughly 12% found once. Trimming shortened V by 4 bases and J by 3 bases, and 7 bases separated the two germline ends. This CDR3 contains 12 residues. Germline CDR1 and CDR2: ENHRY and SYGVKD. The V gene is TRBV10-3, the J gene TRBJ2-7; maybe TRBD2 (6 bases). The source material was whole blood, sampled at baseline. The TCR sequence derives from an adult who was a healthcare worker with PCR-confirmed SARS-CoV-2 infection or an uninfected control (not recorded which). This CDR3 reads CAISGRGYEQYF. DNA of the CDR3: TGTGCCATCAGTGGGCGGGGCTACGAGCAGTACTTC.